Sequencing of this T cell receptor beta chain was carried out in a study of identifying expanded T cells in peripheral blood. No infections or other immune events were documented during collection. Measured with immunoSEQ multiplex PCR; TCRdb has only the in-frame clones, and not every one. The data show about 85,000 clones, approximately 90% seen once. The germline V gene has CDR1 LGHNA and CDR2 YSLEER. The ends were cut back, 0 bases at V and 7 bases at J, with 9 bases in the middle. This CDR3 is 13 amino acids long. This clone came up once. The TCR originated in a person aged 18 to 69 in good health. The chain joins TRBV4-3 to TRBJ1-1, with D unclear. The sequencing sample was made of blood. In nucleotides, the CDR3 is TGCGCCAGCAGCCAAGACGGAGGGAGTGAAGCTTTCTTT. Residues: CASSQDGGSEAFF.